This T cell receptor (beta chain) was found in a study of blood T cell repertoires in COVID-19 (TCRdb year 2020). A note on the overall study: Samples covering the acute and convalescent phases of COVID-19 were provided by collaborators in the United States, Italy and Spain. The prospective study material was composed of cDNA or gDNA derived from T cells, B-cell-depleted T cells, or PBMCs. Subjects who had been exposed to COVID-19, were actively infected with it, or had recovered from it provided the deeply sampled blood TCRbeta repertoires that made up the dataset. The repertoires were made available in a free public database intended to serve as a resource for research on the immune response to SARS-CoV-2. Samples came from the ongoing ImmuneRACE study (first 160 participants) plus 1,254 subjects from 6 global collaborators. Sample metadata almost always included a de-identified subject ID, COVID-19 status, age in years and sex. HLA class I and class II types, where available, came from metadata supplied by the sample provider rather than from assay-based typing.

Details on this clone: It has no known antigen specificity. No much larger clone is present one base from it, and per-base qualities are unavailable.

The paper's findings and limits, for the study overall: Clinical and demographic metadata were provided uncurated, with the amount varying by source and participant.

The immunoSEQ Assay, a bias-controlled multiplex PCR, was used to amplify TCRbeta CDR3 regions from genomic DNA. In the authors' own workflow: Within the assay, amplification of reference gene primers was used to estimate how many nucleated cells each sample contained. To quantify the absolute abundance of each unique TCRbeta CDR3 rearrangement, sequence reads were collapsed and filtered. For each sample, productive Simpson clonality was calculated by taking the square root of Simpson's diversity index across productive rearrangements. Here the immuneACCESS table is served through TCRdb, limited to in-frame sequences with V and J called. Missing clones are a known gap in these copies; in checked studies unresolved V genes cover under half, and the rest lacks a known reason. V and J calls and clone size are those listed in that table; D and trimming were worked out from the DNA. This sample lists 540,000 or so clones; approximately 91% were detected once. Roughly 8% of the sample belongs to the ten largest clones.

Spanning cysteine to phenylalanine, the CDR3 consists of 14 amino acids. Only the CDR3 region is kept as DNA, spanning 42 bases read in frame from base 1. Based on the germline V gene, the CDR1 and CDR2 sequences are MNHEY and SVGAGI. Trimming costs V 3 bases and J 7 bases, and their ends lie 10 bases apart. One collaborating source in Seattle enrolled patients during active infection and followed them longitudinally through the course of disease. Whole blood was collected in K2EDTA tubes by collaborating institutions according to the institutions' own protocols. Collaborator samples were shipped for TCRbeta analysis as frozen whole blood, isolated PBMCs, or DNA extracted from either sample type.

Sequencing was done on a sample of peripheral blood. The rearrangement combines TRBV6-5 with TRBJ1-6; TRBD1 might be the D gene, on 6 matching bases. This sequence originates from a woman aged 45-59 years with COVID-19, enrolled during active disease. The CDR3 protein is CASSYSRGNSPLHF. The sequenced DNA: TGTGCCAGCAGTTATTCCAGGGGAAATTCACCCCTCCACTTT.